One sample yielded the 6 T cell receptor beta chains listed below, sequenced in a study of T cell repertoires in cytomegalovirus infection. TCRdb re-analysed the reads in MiXCR, keeping a single row per CDR3 protein. This table has 500,000 or so distinct CDR3 sequences, 15% to 20% appearing once. Sequencing was carried out using CD8+ T cells from PBMCs. Every receptor here comes from a human donor in good health (CMV status not recorded). Some clones in this sample may be carry-over from other donors' samples.

The chain combines TRBV9 with TRBJ2-5; a possible D gene is TRBD2 (7 bases). Germline V gene lookup returns CDR1 SGDLS and CDR2 YYNGEE. CDR3 size: 14 residues. Trimming left V 3 bases short and J 6 bases short, with 15 bases between. The CDR3 here is CASSEWSGGQTQYF. In DNA form, the CDR3 reads TGTGCCAGCAGCGAATGGTCCGGGGGGCAGACCCAGTACTTC.

CDR3 DNA: TGTGCCGGGACTAGCGGGAGGGGTGAGCAGTTCTTC. This translates into CAGTSGRGEQFF. V and J are TRBV30 and TRBJ2-1, with TRBD2 matching 16 bases. The CDR3 runs 12 residues. The J segment lost 9 bases and the V segment lost 8 bases, leaving 1 base of the junction unmatched. Germline CDR1 GTSNPN, CDR2 SVGIG (reference sequence).

This chain connects TRBV18 to TRBJ2-1, with D perhaps given as TRBD1 or TRBD2 (6 bases each). This CDR3 comprises 16 residues. Deletions cut 3 bases from V and 5 bases from J, with 17 bases between. Germline loops: CDR1 KGHSH, CDR2 LQKENI. CDR3 amino acids: CASSPGGGGRNNEQFF. CDR3 bases: TGTGCCAGCTCACCCGGAGGAGGGGGACGGAACAATGAGCAGTTCTTC.

The gene calls are TRBV5-1 and TRBJ1-1, with D possibly TRBD1 on 6 matching bases. The length of the CDR3 is 13 residues. Trimming left V 4 bases short and J 8 bases short, with 15 bases between. Germline loops: CDR1 SGHRS, CDR2 YFSETQ. The CDR3 protein is CASSLPKGDEAFF. In DNA form, the CDR3 reads TGCGCCAGCAGCCTTCCTAAGGGGGACGAAGCTTTCTTT.

This clonotype was seen a few times. The chain joins TRBV28 to TRBJ2-2; 8 bases line up with TRBD1. The trim removed 2 bases at V and 3 bases at J, leaving 2 bases unmatched. From germline, CDR1 is MDHEN and CDR2 SYDVKM. The CDR3 is 15 residues long. As DNA, the CDR3 is TGTGCCAGCAGTTTAGACAGGGGATACACCGGGGAGCTGTTTTTT. Residues: CASSLDRGYTGELFF.

Only a few counts were recorded for this clonotype. The rearrangement uses TRBV2 and TRBJ1-4; D unresolved. CDR1 and CDR2 from the germline V gene are SNHLY and FYNNEI. Between the trimmed V and J ends, which lost 2 bases and 12 bases, there was a span of 4 bases. CDR3 length equals 10 residues. CDR3 amino acids: CASSERELFF. In nucleotides, the CDR3 is TGTGCCAGCAGTGAAAGAGAACTGTTTTTT. Full variable domain (remainder filled in from reference TRBV2 and TRBJ1-4): EPEVTQTPSHQVTQMGQEVILRCVPISNHLYFYWYRQILGQKVEFLVSFYNNEISEKSEIFDDQFSVERPDGSNFTLKIRSTKLEDSAMYFCASSERELFFGSGTQLSVL.